The clone carrying this T cell receptor (beta chain) was observed many times. These data belong to a study of blood T cells in healthy people across ages. Germline values: CDR1 LGHDT, CDR2 YNNKEL (reference sequence). The CDR3 has 17 residues. The second PCR ran about 6 to 11 cycles with a sample-barcoded 5' primer and J-beta primers. From the 5' RACE reads, TCRdb called clonotypes with MiXCR, one entry per CDR3 protein. Of about 800,000 distinct CDR3 sequences in the sample, roughly 25% were seen once. The data also belong to a second study, concerning T cells of mothers and their children.

The TCR was taken from a boy aged 5-17 years in good health. This sequence joins TRBV3-1 and TRBJ2-5; D is undetermined. The DNA matches TRBJ2-7 better at its end, which makes the J call doubtful. Sequenced input: blood. The DNA of the CDR3 is TGTGCCAGCAGCCAAGACCTGTCTCCGGGCTATACATACGAGCAGTACTTC. Amino acid sequence: CASSQDLSPGYTYEQYF.